This T cell receptor (beta chain) was sequenced in a study of CD8 T cells in Susac syndrome. Sequencing targeted TCR beta in T cells from blood (CD8+ and CD4+). CDR3 size: 15 residues. V gave up 0 bases and J gave up 7 bases, with 14 bases separating them. Germline values: CDR1 SGHRS, CDR2 YFSETQ. Reverse transcription of roughly 0.5 to 1 ug RNA was performed with random hexamers. TCRdb re-analysed the immunoSEQ multiplex PCR reads in MiXCR, keeping a single row per CDR3 protein. The sample shows 65,000 to 75,000 distinct CDR3 sequences, approximately 95% of them seen only once. The sequence derives from a human donor in good health. The chain uses TRBV5-1 and TRBJ1-5, with D unclear. Sequencing was done on a sample of CD8+ T cells from PBMCs. The CDR3, as DNA: TGCGCCAGCAGCTTGGCCGGGAACGTCAACCAGCCCCAGCATTTT. Protein sequence: CASSLAGNVNQPQHF. The variable domain in full, with the rest retrieved from reference TRBV5-1 and TRBJ1-5, is KAGVTQTPRYLIKTRGQQVTLSCSPISGHRSVSWYQQTPGQGLQFLFEYFSETQRNKGNFPGRFSGRQFSNSRSEMNVSTLELGDSALYLCASSLAGNVNQPQHFGDGTRLSIL.